A selection of T cell receptor beta chains follows, all from one sample in a study of blood T cell repertoires in COVID-19. Repertoires were generated with immunoSEQ multiplex PCR, while TCRdb's copy carries only in-frame clones and drops some. The top ten clones hold 0.95% to 1.3% of a sample with around 190,000 clones, less than 90% of them seen once. The sequenced sample was peripheral blood. The source is a man aged 30 to 39 with acute or convalescent COVID-19. Both conserved end residues are part of each CDR3. D genes are given only for firm matches. Size tells how often a clone was seen (once, few, many) or the class of an expanded clone, and some rows leave it out.

length	D	size	J	V	DNA	CDR3
13	TRBD1	once	TRBJ1-1	TRBV12-3/TRBV12-4	TGTGCCAGCAGTAGCAACAGGGGTTTCGAAGCTTTCTTT	CASSSNRGFEAFF
14	TRBD2	-	TRBJ2-5	TRBV30	TGTGCCTGGAGCGGACTAGCGGGGCGAGAGACCCAGTACTTC	CAWSGLAGRETQYF
14	TRBD2	-	TRBJ2-1	TRBV4-2	TGTGCCAGCAGCCAGACTAGCGGGATCAATGAGCAGTTCTTC	CASSQTSGINEQFF
14	-	-	TRBJ2-1	TRBV9	TGTGCCAGCAGCGTCGGGGGTTCCTACAATGAGCAGTTCTTC	CASSVGGSYNEQFF
15	TRBD1	-	TRBJ1-2	TRBV5-1	TGCGCCAGCAGCACCATGACAGGGGGTGATAATGGCTACACCTTC	CASSTMTGGDNGYTF
14	-	-	TRBJ2-5	TRBV3-1/TRBV3-2	TGTGCCAGCAGCCAAGATCGTGGAGTGAAGACCCAGTACTTC	CASSQDRGVKTQYF
15	-	-	TRBJ1-1	TRBV5-1	TGCGCCAGCAGCTCGAGCAAAAGTTCCGGCACTGAAGCTTTCTTT	CASSSSKSSGTEAFF
14	TRBD1	-	TRBJ1-1	TRBV6-1	TGTGCCAGCAGTGAAACAGGGGGGGACACTGAAGCTTTCTTT	CASSETGGDTEAFF
15	-	-	TRBJ1-5	TRBV19	TGTGCCAGTAGTCCGGACTGGCATCGCAATCAGCCCCAGCATTTT	CASSPDWHRNQPQHF
14	TRBD1	-	TRBJ1-4	TRBV5-6	TGTGCCAGCAGCCGACAGGGTCCGGATGAAAAACTGTTTTTT	CASSRQGPDEKLFF
15	-	-	TRBJ1-1	TRBV27	TGTGCCAGCAGTCCCAGCCAGGGATCGGACACTGAAGCTTTCTTT	CASSPSQGSDTEAFF
15	TRBD2	-	TRBJ2-1	TRBV4-1	TGCGCCAGCAGCCAAGAAGCTAGCGGGAAGCTTGAGCAGTTCTTC	CASSQEASGKLEQFF
14	TRBD1	-	TRBJ2-7	TRBV4-1	TGCGCCAGCCGGGGACAGGGGGGATCCTACGAGCAGTACTTC	CASRGQGGSYEQYF
14	TRBD1	-	TRBJ1-2	TRBV27	TGTGCCAGCAGGCGGACAGGGACTAACTATGGCTACACCTTC	CASRRTGTNYGYTF
14	TRBD1	once	TRBJ1-4	TRBV7-9	TGTGCCAGCAGCTCTAGGACAGGCGCTGAAAAACTGTTTTTT	CASSSRTGAEKLFF
15	TRBD2	few	TRBJ2-3	TRBV7-9	TGTGCCAGCAGCCGGACTAGCGGGAGTTCAGATACGCAGTATTTT	CASSRTSGSSDTQYF
14	-	-	TRBJ2-7	TRBV5-1	TGCGCCAGCAGCTTGGGACAGACCGGGTACGAGCAGTACTTC	CASSLGQTGYEQYF
14	-	-	TRBJ1-1	TRBV9	TGTGCCAGCAGCGTATTAACTGAGAACACTGAAGCTTTCTTT	CASSVLTENTEAFF
14	TRBD1	once	TRBJ2-7	TRBV18	TGTGCCAGCTCACCACAGGGACAGGCCTACGAGCAGTACTTC	CASSPQGQAYEQYF
13	-	-	TRBJ2-5	TRBV6-5	TGTGCCAGCAGGGACACAGGACCAAGGACCCAGTACTTC	CASRDTGPRTQYF
14	TRBD1	-	TRBJ2-7	TRBV27	TGTGCCAGCAGTTGGACAGGGCTTCCCTACGAGCAGTACTTC	CASSWTGLPYEQYF
16	-	-	TRBJ1-2	TRBV28	TGTGCCAGCAGTCAAGGGGGTTCGTTGATCGACTATGGCTACACCTTC	CASSQGGSLIDYGYTF
16	-	-	TRBJ1-6	TRBV5-1	TGCGCCAGCAGCTTGGAAGTCGGGGGAGTAAATTCACCCCTCCACTTT	CASSLEVGGVNSPLHF
17	TRBD1	-	TRBJ1-2	TRBV2	TGTGCCAGCAGTGAACAAGGACTTCTGCACAGGGGCCATGGCTACACCTTC	CASSEQGLLHRGHGYTF
15	TRBD2	-	TRBJ2-2	TRBV7-2	TGTGCCAGCAGCCCCAGCGGGAGGTACACCGGGGAGCTGTTTTTT	CASSPSGRYTGELFF
14	-	-	TRBJ2-1	TRBV11-2	TGTGCCAGCAGCTTATTAGAACTTTCCAATGAGCAGTTCTTC	CASSLLELSNEQFF
13	-	-	TRBJ2-7	TRBV7-6	TGTGCCAGCAGCTTAGGGGAGCCCTACGAGCAGTACTTC	CASSLGEPYEQYF
18	TRBD1	few	TRBJ1-1	TRBV18	TGTGCCAGCTCCCACAGGACAGGGTGGACACCCCTGAACACTGAAGCTTTCTTT	CASSHRTGWTPLNTEAFF
16	TRBD2	-	TRBJ2-1	TRBV3-1/TRBV3-2	TGTGCCAGCAGCCAATCCCAGCGGGGGGGCAAGAATGAGCAGTTCTTC	CASSQSQRGGKNEQFF